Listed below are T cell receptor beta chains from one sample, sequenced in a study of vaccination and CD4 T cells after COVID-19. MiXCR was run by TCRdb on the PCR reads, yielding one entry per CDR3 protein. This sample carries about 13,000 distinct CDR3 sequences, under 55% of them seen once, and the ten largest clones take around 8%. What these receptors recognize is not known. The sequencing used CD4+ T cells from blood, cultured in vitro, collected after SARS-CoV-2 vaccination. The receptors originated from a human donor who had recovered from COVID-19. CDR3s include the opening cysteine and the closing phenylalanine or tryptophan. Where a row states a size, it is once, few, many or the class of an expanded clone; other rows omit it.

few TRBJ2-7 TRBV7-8 CASSPAAGGWSYEQYF
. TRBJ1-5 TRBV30 CASAPNGNQPQHF
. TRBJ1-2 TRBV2 CASSKDRFYGYTF
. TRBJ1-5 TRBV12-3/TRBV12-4 CASSPGSGGADQPQHF
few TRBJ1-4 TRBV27 CASSRTGQLEKLFF
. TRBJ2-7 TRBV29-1 CSVGPGSRYEQYF
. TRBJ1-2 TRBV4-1 CASSQESAYGYTF
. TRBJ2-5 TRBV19 CASSMRQLWETQYF
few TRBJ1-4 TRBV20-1 CSARDLRGRAEKLFF
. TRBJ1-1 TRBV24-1 CATSDPPKGGDTEAFF
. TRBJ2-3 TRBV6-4 CASSFSGSGDTQYF
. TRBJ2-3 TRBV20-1 CSAPGLAGSPTDTDAQYF
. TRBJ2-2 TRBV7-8 CASSPSDRGDTGELFF
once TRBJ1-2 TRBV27 CASSLEGGGSYGYTF
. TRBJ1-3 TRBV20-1 CSVSQGGSGNTIYF
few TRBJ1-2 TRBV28 CASGGGLNYGYTF
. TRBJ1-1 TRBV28 CASQPNRLMNTEAFF
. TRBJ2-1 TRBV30 CAWKGLAGYNEQFF
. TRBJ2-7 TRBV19 CASRRDRDYEQYF
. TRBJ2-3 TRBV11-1 CASSFTSGGTDTQYF
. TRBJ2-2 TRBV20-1 CSARDLAGVSTGELFF
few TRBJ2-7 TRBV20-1 CSARFLREADSYEQYF
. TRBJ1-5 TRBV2 CASSPDRGGNQPQHF
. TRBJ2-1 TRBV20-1 CSPRGRVTSGRSTYNEQFF
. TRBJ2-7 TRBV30 CACRRGQGQSYEQYF
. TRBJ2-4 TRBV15 CATSRARAGRIQYF
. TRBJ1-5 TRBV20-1 CSAPDRVDQPQHF
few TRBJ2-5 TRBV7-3 CASSRTGFGETQYF
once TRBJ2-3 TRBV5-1 CASSPGTSGRWGTDTQYF
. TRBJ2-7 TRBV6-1 CASPGGDEQYF
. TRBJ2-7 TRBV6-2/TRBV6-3 CASSYRGTTPYEQYF
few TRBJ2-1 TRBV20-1 CSATAAGAPSYNEQFF
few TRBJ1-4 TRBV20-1 CSAYSFEQGPREKLFF
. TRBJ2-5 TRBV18 CASSPDRRIKRTQYF
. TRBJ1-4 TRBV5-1 CASSFSTANEKLFF
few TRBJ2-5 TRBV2 CASSKTSGTVQETQYF
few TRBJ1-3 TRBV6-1 CASTQGALGNTIYF
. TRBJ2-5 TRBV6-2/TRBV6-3 CASNEGEVETQYF
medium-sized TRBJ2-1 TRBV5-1 CASSLFLAENNEQFF
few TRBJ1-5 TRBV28 CASSLRQLNNQPQHF
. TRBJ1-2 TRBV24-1 CATSDPNNYGYTF
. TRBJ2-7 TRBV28 CASSGTGAGYEQYF